This entry lists 4 T cell receptor beta chains sequenced from one sample in a study of blood T cell repertoires in COVID-19. Produced via immunoSEQ multiplex PCR; TCRdb's table is partial and in-frame only. The top ten clones hold 3.5% to 4% of a sample with a few hundred thousand clones, around 85% of them seen once. Sequencing used peripheral blood. All receptors derive from a woman in her late teens or twenties with acute or convalescent COVID-19.

The CDR3 region has the DNA TGTGCCAGCAGCCCGGGACAGGGAGGCTACGAGCAGTACTTC. As protein: CASSPGQGGYEQYF. The chain links TRBV4-2 to TRBJ2-7; 9 bases map to TRBD1. CDR3 length: 14 amino acids. From germline, CDR1 is LGHNA and CDR2 YNFKEQ. The ends lost 4 bases at V and 3 bases at J; junction bases unmatched: 4.

The CDR3 region has the DNA TGTGCCAGCAGCCAAGGAGGGACAATGACTAACTATGGCTACACCTTC. Translation: CASSQGGTMTNYGYTF. V is TRBV3-1 (or the pseudogene TRBV3-2) and J is TRBJ1-2; TRBD1 might be the D (6 bases). V was cut by 1 base and J by 0 bases, with 12 bases left in between. CDR1 and CDR2 from the germline V gene are LGHDT and YNNKEL (reference sequence). The CDR3 sequence is 16 residues long.

The V gene is TRBV5-1, the J gene TRBJ1-2, with D uncertain. This CDR3 comprises 13 residues. Germline values: CDR1 SGHRS, CDR2 YFSETQ. Trimming took off 0 bases at V and 6 bases at J, with 9 bases between the two ends. CDR3 protein: CASSLAVEDGYTF. The CDR3 DNA sequence: TGCGCCAGCAGCTTGGCCGTAGAGGATGGCTACACCTTC.

This chain joins TRBV9 and TRBJ1-2; D gene ambiguous. Trimming left V 4 bases short and J 8 bases short, with 12 bases between. CDR1 is SGDLS, CDR2 YYNGEE, per germline. This CDR3 region has 12 residues. CDR3 residues: CASSSGNFGYTF. CDR3 nucleotide sequence: TGTGCCAGCAGCTCGGGGAATTTCGGCTACACCTTC.